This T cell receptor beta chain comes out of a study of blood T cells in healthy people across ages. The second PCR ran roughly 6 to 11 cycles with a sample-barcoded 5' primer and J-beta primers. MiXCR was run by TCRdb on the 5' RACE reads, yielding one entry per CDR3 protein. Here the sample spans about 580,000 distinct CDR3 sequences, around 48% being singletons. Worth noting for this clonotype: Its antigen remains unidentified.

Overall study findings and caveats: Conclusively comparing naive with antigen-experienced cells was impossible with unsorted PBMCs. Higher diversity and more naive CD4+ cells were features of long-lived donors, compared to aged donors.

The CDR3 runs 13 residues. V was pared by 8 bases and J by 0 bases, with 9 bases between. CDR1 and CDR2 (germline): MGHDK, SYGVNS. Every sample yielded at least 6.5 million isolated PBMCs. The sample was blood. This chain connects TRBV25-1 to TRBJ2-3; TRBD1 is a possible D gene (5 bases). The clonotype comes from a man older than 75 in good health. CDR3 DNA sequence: TGTGCCAGCGGGGCAACTAGCACAGATACGCAGTATTTT. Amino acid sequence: CASGATSTDTQYF.